A selection of T cell receptor beta chains follows, all from one sample in a study of Ad26.COV2.S vaccination and SARS-CoV-2 variants. Measured with immunoSEQ multiplex PCR; TCRdb has only the in-frame clones, and not every one. This table has around 500,000 clones, roughly nine tenths appearing once. The specimen was peripheral blood, collected in a trial of Ad26.COV2.S vaccine versus placebo. All receptors come from a person between 18 and 59 years old who received the Ad26.COV2.S COVID-19 vaccine or a placebo. Both conserved end residues are part of each CDR3. A D gene is named only where the DNA matches it firmly.

d_call,j_call,v_call,cdr3_aa,cdr3_nt
NA,TRBJ2-7,TRBV29-1,CSARGEVGSSYEQYF,TGCAGCGCCCGAGGAGAGGTGGGGAGCTCCTACGAGCAGTACTTC
TRBD1,TRBJ1-6,TRBV18,CASSPVSGQSNSPLHF,TGTGCCAGCTCACCAGTTTCGGGACAGTCTAATTCACCCCTCCACTTT
NA,TRBJ1-5,TRBV2,CASSLIGTLLNQPQHF,TGTGCCAGCAGTCTCATCGGGACACTGCTCAATCAGCCCCAGCATTTT
NA,TRBJ2-1,TRBV28,CASSLFWGSSYNEQFF,TGTGCCAGCAGTTTATTTTGGGGGAGCTCCTACAATGAGCAGTTCTTC
TRBD1,TRBJ1-2,TRBV30,CAWEDRGYGYTF,TGTGCCTGGGAGGACAGGGGATATGGCTACACCTTC
TRBD1,TRBJ1-1,TRBV7-9,CASSPDQDRDPTEAFF,TGTGCCAGCAGCCCGGACCAAGACAGGGATCCCACTGAAGCTTTCTTT
NA,TRBJ2-5,TRBV27,CASSPSSLGETQYF,TGTGCCAGCAGTCCGAGCTCCCTAGGGGAGACCCAGTACTTC
NA,TRBJ2-7,TRBV11-3,CASSPPDSYEQYF,TGTGCCAGCAGCCCTCCAGATTCCTACGAGCAGTACTTC
TRBD1,TRBJ2-7,TRBV10-2,CASSERFLGQGLYEQYF,TGCGCCAGCAGTGAGAGATTTTTGGGACAGGGACTCTACGAGCAGTACTTC
NA,TRBJ2-5,TRBV7-3,CASSLGMAGSLKGGQETQYF,TGTGCCAGCAGCTTAGGTATGGCGGGAAGCCTAAAAGGGGGACAAGAGACCCAGTACTTC
NA,TRBJ2-2,TRBV5-1,CASSFRTLGELFF,TGCGCCAGCAGCTTTCGGACACTCGGGGAGCTGTTTTTT
NA,TRBJ2-7,TRBV5-5,CASSLAALSSYEQYF,TGTGCCAGCAGCTTGGCGGCGTTGAGCTCCTACGAGCAGTACTTC
TRBD2,TRBJ2-7,TRBV28,CASSPAGGGSYEQYF,TGTGCCAGCAGCCCAGCGGGAGGGGGCTCCTACGAGCAGTACTTC
NA,TRBJ2-1,TRBV18,CASSPGQGSGDEQFF,TGTGCCAGCTCACCAGGTCAGGGGTCGGGAGATGAGCAGTTCTTC
TRBD1,TRBJ2-7,TRBV11-2,CASSPQSVRDRAYEQYF,TGTGCCAGCAGCCCACAATCGGTAAGGGACAGGGCCTACGAGCAGTACTTC
NA,TRBJ1-2,TRBV11-2,CASSPDRGRGYTF,TGTGCCAGCAGCCCCGACAGAGGACGTGGCTACACCTTC
NA,TRBJ1-2,TRBV19,CASSLLGDSLNYGYTF,TGTGCCAGTAGCCTCCTGGGAGATAGCCTCAACTATGGCTACACCTTC
NA,TRBJ2-5,TRBV7-3,CASSLSYAETQYF,TGTGCCAGCAGCTTAAGTTACGCGGAGACCCAGTACTTC
TRBD2,TRBJ2-1,TRBV7-9,CASSLSSGGYYRNEQFF,TGTGCCAGCAGCTTATCTAGCGGGGGGTACTATCGGAATGAGCAGTTCTTC
NA,TRBJ1-4,TRBV11-2,CASSPGGIEKLFF,TGTGCCAGCAGCCCGGGTGGAATAGAAAAACTGTTTTTT